Below are 10 T cell receptor beta chains sequenced from a single sample in a study of response to subunit inactivated influenza vaccine. Each CDR3 protein gets one entry after TCRdb re-called the RT-PCR reads with MiXCR. The sample shows 500,000 to 550,000 distinct CDR3 sequences, 6.5% to 8% of them seen only once. Specimen: PBMCs from blood, collected about 24 months after vaccination. The source of these receptors is a man in his fifties or sixties who received an inactivated influenza vaccine.

This clonotype appeared a few times. V and J are TRBV11-2 and TRBJ1-2; 7 bases line up with TRBD1. Germline trimming cut 7 bases from V and 2 bases from J; bases unmatched to any gene: 13. The germline V gene encodes CDR1 SGHAT and CDR2 FQNNGV. The CDR3 is 16 amino acids. The CDR3 spells CASNIGRGQGNYGYTF. CDR3 nucleotides: TGTGCCAGCAACATAGGGAGGGGGCAAGGGAACTATGGCTACACCTTC.

The rearrangement uses TRBV11-3 and TRBJ2-4; no definite D call. Trimming removed 6 bases at V and 0 bases at J, with 12 bases between. This CDR3 spans 15 amino acids. CDR1 is SGHNT and CDR2 is YENEEA in the germline V gene. DNA for the CDR3: TGTGCCAGCAGTCAAGTCGTTATAGCCAAAAACATTCAGTACTTC. It yields the protein CASSQVVIAKNIQYF.

J is TRBJ2-7 and V is TRBV6-2 or TRBV6-3; D uncertain. V dropped 6 bases and J dropped 2 bases, with 11 bases sitting between them. Germline CDR1 and CDR2: MNHEY and SVGEGT. The CDR3 runs to 13 residues. The CDR3 coding sequence is TGTGCCAGCAGCAGCGTAAGGACCTACGAGCAGTACTTC. This encodes CASSSVRTYEQYF.

This clonotype was found a few times. The chain links TRBV10-3 to TRBJ2-5, with D possibly TRBD1 on 5 matching bases. CDR3 length equals 12 residues. Germline V gene sequence: CDR1 ENHRY, CDR2 SYGVKD. The V and J ends lost 10 bases and 1 base respectively, with 10 bases between them. The CDR3 coding sequence is TGTGCCACAGGGCGAAGCCAAGAGACCCAGTACTTC. Protein product: CATGRSQETQYF.

This chain connects TRBV20-1 to TRBJ1-5; D is ambiguous. There are 15 residues in the CDR3. Per the germline V gene, CDR1 is DFQATT and CDR2 is SNEGSKA (reference sequence). Trimming left V 0 bases short and J 0 bases short, with 9 bases between. CDR3 nucleotides: TGCAGTGCTAGAGATCGAGGGTATAGCAATCAGCCCCAGCATTTT. Protein: CSARDRGYSNQPQHF.

V gene TRBV5-1 combines with J gene TRBJ2-2; TRBD2 agrees at 12 bases. The germline V gene has CDR1 SGHRS and CDR2 YFSETQ. V dropped 1 base and J dropped 4; count of bases not matched to a gene: 2. The CDR3 has 16 amino acids. In DNA, the CDR3 is TGCGCCAGCAGCTTGCCACTAGCGGGAGGCACCGGGGAGCTGTTTTTT. Translated, it gives CASSLPLAGGTGELFF.

This clonotype was seen a handful of times. The chain employs TRBV4-2 and TRBJ1-2; 7 bases align to TRBD1. V lost 2 bases to trimming and J lost 14 bases; unmatched junction nucleotides: 11. In germline, CDR1 is LGHNA, CDR2 YNFKEQ. The CDR3 consists of 13 residues. The CDR3: CASSQSGSDRATF. The CDR3 DNA reads TGTGCCAGCAGCCAAAGCGGGAGTGACAGGGCAACCTTC.

Many counts were recorded for this clonotype. The chain carries TRBV4-3 and TRBJ2-2; D is tentatively TRBD1 or TRBD2 (5 bases each). The CDR3 covers 14 residues. The germline gives CDR1 LGHNA, CDR2 YSLEER. V was shortened by 6 bases and J by 1 base, with 9 bases between the two germline ends. CDR3 protein: CASRGTWNTGELFF. The CDR3 DNA is TGCGCCAGCAGAGGGACGTGGAACACCGGGGAGCTGTTTTTT.

The sample holds a few counts of this clonotype. V and J are TRBV20-1 and TRBJ1-1; weak D call: TRBD1 (6 bases). Trimming took off 6 bases at V and 5 bases at J, with 16 bases between the two ends. The CDR3 consists of 13 residues. The germline gives CDR1 DFQATT, CDR2 SNEGSKA (reference sequence). Here the CDR3 DNA reads TGCAGTGCCCCCCGACAGGCGCGGACTGAAGCTTTCTTT. Translated, it gives CSAPRQARTEAFF.

V is TRBV28 and J is TRBJ1-1; no clear D. V was clipped by 4 bases and J by 0 bases, with 9 bases between them. This CDR3 is built from 14 residues. The germline gives CDR1 MDHEN, CDR2 SYDVKM. The CDR3 protein is CASSSRRLNTEAFF. The CDR3 DNA reads TGTGCCAGCAGTTCCAGACGGCTGAACACTGAAGCTTTCTTT. Together with reference TRBV28 and TRBJ1-1, the CDR3 gives the full variable domain: DVKVTQSSRYLVKRTGEKVFLECVQDMDHENMFWYRQDPGLGLRLIYFSYDVKMKEKGDIPEGYSVSREKKERFSLILESASTNQTSMYLCASSSRRLNTEAFFGQGTRLTVV.